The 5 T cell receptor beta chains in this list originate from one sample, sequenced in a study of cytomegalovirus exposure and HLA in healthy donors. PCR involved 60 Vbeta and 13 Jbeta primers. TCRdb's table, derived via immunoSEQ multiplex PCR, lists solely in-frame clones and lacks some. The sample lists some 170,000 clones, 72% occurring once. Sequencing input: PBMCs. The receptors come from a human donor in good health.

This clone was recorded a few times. The DNA of the CDR3 is TGTGCTAGTGGTTTGGGGGGACTAGCGGGGACCTACAATGAGCAGTTCTTC. Translation: CASGLGGLAGTYNEQFF. The chain is built from TRBV12-5 and TRBJ2-1; 13 bases map to TRBD2. V was pared by 1 base and J by 2 bases, with 2 bases of the junction left unmatched. Germline CDR1 reads LGHNT; CDR2 reads FRNRAP. The CDR3 runs 17 residues.

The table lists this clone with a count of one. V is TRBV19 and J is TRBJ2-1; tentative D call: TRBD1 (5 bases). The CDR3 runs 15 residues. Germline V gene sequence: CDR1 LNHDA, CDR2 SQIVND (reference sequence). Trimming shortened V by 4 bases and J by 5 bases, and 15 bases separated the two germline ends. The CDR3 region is CASSTNLGANNEQFF. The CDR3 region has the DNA TGTGCCAGTAGTACTAACCTAGGGGCTAACAATGAGCAGTTCTTC. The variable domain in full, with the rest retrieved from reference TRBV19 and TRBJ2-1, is DGGITQSPKYLFRKEGQNVTLSCEQNLNHDAMYWYRQDPGQGLRLIYYSQIVNDFQKGDIAEGYSVSREKKESFPLTVTSAQKNPTAFYLCASSTNLGANNEQFFGPGTRLTVL.

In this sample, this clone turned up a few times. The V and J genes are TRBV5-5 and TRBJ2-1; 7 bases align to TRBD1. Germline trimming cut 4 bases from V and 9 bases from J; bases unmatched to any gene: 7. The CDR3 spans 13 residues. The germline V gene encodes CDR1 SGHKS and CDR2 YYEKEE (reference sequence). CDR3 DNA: TGTGCCAGCAGCACCAGGGGGTTGGGTGAGCAGTTCTTC. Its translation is CASSTRGLGEQFF.

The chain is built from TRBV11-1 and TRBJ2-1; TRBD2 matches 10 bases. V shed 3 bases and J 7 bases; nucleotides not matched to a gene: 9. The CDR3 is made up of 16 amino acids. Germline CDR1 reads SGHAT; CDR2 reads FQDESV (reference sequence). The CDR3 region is CASSFQLAGEGNEQFF. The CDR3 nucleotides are TGTGCCAGCAGCTTTCAGCTAGCGGGGGAGGGGAATGAGCAGTTCTTC. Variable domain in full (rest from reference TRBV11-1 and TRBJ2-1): EAEVAQSPRYKITEKSQAVAFWCDPISGHATLYWYRQILGQGPELLVQFQDESVVDDSQLPKDRFSAERLKGVDSTLKIQPAELGDSAMYLCASSFQLAGEGNEQFFGPGTRLTVL.

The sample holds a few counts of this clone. The CDR3 protein is CAISEGALSNQPQHF. CDR3 bases: TGTGCCATCAGTGAGGGGGCGCTTAGCAATCAGCCCCAGCATTTT. This rearrangement joins TRBV10-3 to TRBJ1-5, with D tentatively TRBD1 (5 bases). The germline V gene encodes CDR1 ENHRY and CDR2 SYGVKD. The CDR3 extends over 15 amino acids. With 2 bases removed from V and 0 bases from J, the gap between germline ends came to 8 bases.